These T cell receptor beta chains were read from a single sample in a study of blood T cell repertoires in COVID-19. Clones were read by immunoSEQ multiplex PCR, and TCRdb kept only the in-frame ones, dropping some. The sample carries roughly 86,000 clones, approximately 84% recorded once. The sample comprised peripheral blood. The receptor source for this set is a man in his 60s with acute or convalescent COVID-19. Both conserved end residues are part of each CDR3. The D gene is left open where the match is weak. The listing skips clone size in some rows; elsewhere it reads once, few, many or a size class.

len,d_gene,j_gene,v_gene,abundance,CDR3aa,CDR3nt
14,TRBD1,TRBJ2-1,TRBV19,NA,CASRQGGAYNEQFF,TGTGCCAGCAGACAAGGGGGCGCCTACAATGAGCAGTTCTTC
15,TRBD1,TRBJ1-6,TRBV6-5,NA,CASSWGRGDPSPLHF,TGTGCCAGCAGTTGGGGCAGGGGGGATCCTTCACCCCTCCACTTT
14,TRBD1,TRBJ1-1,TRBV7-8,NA,CASSLGSGGFEAFF,TGTGCCAGCAGCTTAGGTTCAGGGGGCTTTGAAGCTTTCTTT
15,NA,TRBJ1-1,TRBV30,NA,CAWTRLYPLNTEAFF,TGTGCCTGGACAAGACTGTATCCCCTGAACACTGAAGCTTTCTTT
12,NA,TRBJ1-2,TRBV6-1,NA,CASSEAAYGYTF,TGTGCCAGCAGTGAGGCGGCCTATGGCTACACCTTC
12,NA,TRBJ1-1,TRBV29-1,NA,CSVLGKNTEAFF,TGCAGCGTTCTCGGGAAAAACACTGAAGCTTTCTTT
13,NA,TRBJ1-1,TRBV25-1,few,CASRPPGLTEAFF,TGTGCCAGCAGACCCCCAGGTTTGACTGAAGCTTTCTTT
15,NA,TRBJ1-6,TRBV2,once,CASSGQQVYNSPLHF,TGTGCCAGCAGCGGCCAACAGGTCTATAATTCACCCCTCCACTTT
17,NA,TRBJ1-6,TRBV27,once,CASSSPRHSSYNSPLHF,TGTGCCAGCAGTTCCCCGAGACATAGCTCCTATAATTCACCCCTCCACTTT
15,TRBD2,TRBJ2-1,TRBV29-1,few,CSVEVAGGSYNEQFF,TGCAGCGTTGAAGTGGCGGGGGGCTCCTACAATGAGCAGTTCTTC
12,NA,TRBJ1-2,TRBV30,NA,CAGHRSNYGYTF,TGTGCCGGGCACAGATCTAACTATGGCTACACCTTC
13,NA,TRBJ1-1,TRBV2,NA,CASKEGAVTEAFF,TGTGCCAGCAAGGAAGGGGCTGTTACTGAAGCTTTCTTT
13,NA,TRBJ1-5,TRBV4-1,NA,CASSLQENQPQHF,TGCGCCAGCAGCCTACAGGAGAATCAGCCCCAGCATTTT
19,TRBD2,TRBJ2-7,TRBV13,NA,CASSPQTGDLAGGPFEQYF,TGTGCCAGCAGCCCGCAGACAGGTGATTTAGCGGGGGGGCCGTTCGAGCAGTACTTC
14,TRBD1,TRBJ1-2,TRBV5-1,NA,CASRGQGGNYGYTF,TGCGCCAGCCGAGGACAGGGTGGTAACTATGGCTACACCTTC
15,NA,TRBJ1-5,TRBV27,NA,CASSSGTGLKQPQHF,TGTGCCAGCAGCTCGGGTACAGGGTTGAAACAGCCCCAGCATTTT
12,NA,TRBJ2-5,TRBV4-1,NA,CASSLSGETQYF,TGCGCCAGCAGCCTTTCGGGGGAGACCCAGTACTTC
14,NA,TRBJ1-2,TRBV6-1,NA,CASSEGAGDYGYTF,TGTGCCAGCAGTGAAGGGGCGGGAGACTATGGCTACACCTTC
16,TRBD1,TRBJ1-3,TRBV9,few,CASSGTGGFSGNTIYF,TGTGCCAGCAGCGGGACAGGGGGATTCTCTGGAAACACCATATATTTT
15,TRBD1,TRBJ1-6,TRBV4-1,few,CASSQDATGDSPLHF,TGCGCCAGCAGCCAAGATGCGACAGGGGATTCACCCCTCCACTTT
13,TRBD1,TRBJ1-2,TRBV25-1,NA,CASSEGQIYGYTF,TGTGCCAGCAGTGAGGGACAGATCTATGGCTACACCTTC
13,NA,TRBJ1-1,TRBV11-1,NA,CASSRTGYTEAFF,TGTGCCAGCAGCCGAACAGGGTACACTGAAGCTTTCTTT
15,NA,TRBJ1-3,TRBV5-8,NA,CASSQTGSSGNTIYF,TGTGCCAGCAGCCAAACAGGGTCGTCAGGAAACACCATATATTTT
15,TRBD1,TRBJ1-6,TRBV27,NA,CASSTGTGYNSPLHF,TGTGCCAGCAGTACGGGGACAGGCTATAATTCACCCCTCCACTTT
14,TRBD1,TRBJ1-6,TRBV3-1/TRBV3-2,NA,CASSLNRGNSPLHF,TGTGCCAGCAGCCTCAACAGGGGTAATTCACCCCTCCACTTT
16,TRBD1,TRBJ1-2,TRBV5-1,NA,CASSRTGLEANYGYTF,TGCGCCAGCAGCCGGACAGGGTTGGAAGCTAACTATGGCTACACCTTC
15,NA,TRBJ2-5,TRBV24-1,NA,CATSDYAGSGSTQYF,TGTGCCACCAGTGATTACGCTGGGAGTGGGTCGACCCAGTACTTC